Listed below are T cell receptor beta chains from one sample, sequenced in a study of PD-1 blockade in classical Hodgkin lymphoma. The repertoire was sequenced with immunoSEQ multiplex PCR; TCRdb's copy has only in-frame clones and lacks some. The sample holds around 99,000 clones, 81% seen once. Sequenced material: peripheral blood mononuclear cells (PBMCs), taken before the second cycle of nivolumab. These receptors all come from a human donor with classical Hodgkin lymphoma. The CDR3 runs from the conserved cysteine through the conserved F or W. The D gene is left open where the match is weak. Only some rows state a clone size, as once, few, many or a class for expanded clones.

NA	TRBV5-4	NA	TRBJ1-2	16	TGTGCCAGCAGCCTGGATTCAGGGGTTGGTGGCTATGGCTACACCTTC	CASSLDSGVGGYGYTF
NA	TRBV11-2	NA	TRBJ2-5	13	TGTGCCAGCAGCTTCGTTGGTCAAGAGACCCAGTACTTC	CASSFVGQETQYF
NA	TRBV18	NA	TRBJ2-7	14	TGTGCCAGCTCCCCAACGGGGATGGGGTACGAGCAGTACTTC	CASSPTGMGYEQYF
NA	TRBV11-3	TRBD2	TRBJ2-3	16	TGTGCCAGCAGCTCCGGTATAGCGGGAGAGACAGATACGCAGTATTTT	CASSSGIAGETDTQYF
NA	TRBV18	TRBD1	TRBJ1-1	15	TGTGCCAGCTCCCTCGGACAGGTCCCGAACACTGAAGCTTTCTTT	CASSLGQVPNTEAFF
NA	TRBV4-2	NA	TRBJ2-6	19	TGTGCCAGCAGGGGGGGCGGTGCTCGACAGTCCTCTGGGGCCAACGTCCTGACTTTC	CASRGGGARQSSGANVLTF
NA	TRBV5-4	NA	TRBJ2-5	12	TGTGCCAGCAGCTTTCCGGGGAAGACCCAGTACTTC	CASSFPGKTQYF
NA	TRBV11-1	TRBD2	TRBJ2-1	16	TGTGCCAGCAGCTTAACCCTAGCGGGGGCCCACAATGAGCAGTTCTTC	CASSLTLAGAHNEQFF
few	TRBV19	NA	TRBJ1-2	14	TGTGCCAGTAGGACGACCGGGACCTTCTATGGCTACACCTTC	CASRTTGTFYGYTF
few	TRBV28	TRBD2	TRBJ2-7	14	TGTGCCAGCAGTCCCCCTAGCGGGATGGGTGAGCAGTACTTC	CASSPPSGMGEQYF
NA	TRBV2	TRBD1	TRBJ1-6	13	TGTGCCAGCCGGGACAGGAATAATTCACCCCTCCACTTT	CASRDRNNSPLHF
few	TRBV2	TRBD2	TRBJ2-5	13	TGTGCCATCCGGACTAGCGGGAGGGAGACCCAGTACTTC	CAIRTSGRETQYF
NA	TRBV18	NA	TRBJ2-7	16	TGTGCCAGCTCACCATCTGGTATGGACTACCACTCTCAGCAGTACTTC	CASSPSGMDYHSQQYF
NA	TRBV5-8	TRBD2	TRBJ2-1	15	TGTGCCAGCAGCCCTAGCGGGATCTCCTACAATGAGCAGTTCTTC	CASSPSGISYNEQFF
NA	TRBV11-3	TRBD2	TRBJ2-4	16	TGTGCCAGCAGCTTAGTGCGGGAGCTAGCCAAAAACATTCAGTACTTC	CASSLVRELAKNIQYF
NA	TRBV5-1	TRBD2	TRBJ2-2	17	TGCGCCAGCAGCTTGGCCTGGGCGGGAGAGGGCACCGGGGAGCTGTTTTTT	CASSLAWAGEGTGELFF
few	TRBV27	NA	TRBJ2-4	9	TGTGCCAGGACGCACATTCAGTACTTC	CARTHIQYF
NA	TRBV13	TRBD2	TRBJ2-3	13	TGTGCCAGCAGCTCCGGGACTAGGGATACGCAGTATTTT	CASSSGTRDTQYF
NA	TRBV6-1	NA	TRBJ2-1	12	TGTGCCAGCACCCCTACCGGGAATGAGCAGTTCTTC	CASTPTGNEQFF
once	TRBV28	NA	TRBJ1-5	15	TGTGCCAGCAGTTCCGCCGGCGGAGGGAGTCAGCCCCAGCATTTT	CASSSAGGGSQPQHF
NA	TRBV7-8	NA	TRBJ1-2	16	TGTGCCAGCAGCTTAACGCACTTGGGAGAGTTCGGTGGCTACACCTTC	CASSLTHLGEFGGYTF
NA	TRBV5-6	NA	TRBJ1-2	13	TGTGCCAGCAGCCCCACAGGAATCTATGGCTACACCTTC	CASSPTGIYGYTF
NA	TRBV5-4	NA	TRBJ2-7	15	TGTGCCAGCAGCCGACGTAGCGAGAGATCCTACGAGCAGTACTTC	CASSRRSERSYEQYF
NA	TRBV6-1	TRBD1	TRBJ1-2	14	TGTGCCAGCAGTGGGACAGGGGTATCCTATGGCTACACCTTC	CASSGTGVSYGYTF
once	TRBV11-2	NA	TRBJ2-1	13	TGTGCCAGCAGCCCGGGCCCCTACAATGAGCAGTTCTTC	CASSPGPYNEQFF
once	TRBV29-1	NA	TRBJ2-7	15	TGCAGCGTTTCAGGGGGGGGGACAGGAACCTACGAGCAGTACTTC	CSVSGGGTGTYEQYF
NA	TRBV7-2	NA	TRBJ1-5	12	TGTGCCAGCAGCTTAGGGAGGACGCCCCAGCATTTT	CASSLGRTPQHF
NA	TRBV9	TRBD2	TRBJ2-7	16	TGTGCCAGCAGCGTAGAGTCTCAAGCGGGAGTGGTCGAGCAGTACTTC	CASSVESQAGVVEQYF
NA	TRBV7-9	NA	TRBJ2-7	12	TGTGCCAGCACGAGGGCCGATGAGGAGCAGTACTTC	CASTRADEEQYF
NA	TRBV6-5	TRBD2	TRBJ2-3	16	TGTGCCAGCAGTTACGTATTTAGCGGGGGATCAGATACGCAGTATTTT	CASSYVFSGGSDTQYF
NA	TRBV9	TRBD2	TRBJ2-1	15	TGTGCCAGCAGCGTGGGACTAGCTTCCTACAATGAGCAGTTCTTC	CASSVGLASYNEQFF
NA	TRBV7-3	NA	TRBJ2-1	15	TGTGCCAGCAGCCCGGAGGGAAGCTCCTACAATGAGCAGTTCTTC	CASSPEGSSYNEQFF
NA	TRBV7-2	NA	TRBJ2-3	13	TGTGCCAGCAGCTTAAAGGTGGGCGATACGCAGTATTTT	CASSLKVGDTQYF
NA	TRBV11-1	NA	TRBJ1-2	14	TGTGCCAGCAGCTTAGCTCACAGGACCTATGGCTACACCTTC	CASSLAHRTYGYTF
NA	TRBV19	TRBD1	TRBJ1-2	13	TGTGCCAGTAGTATGGCGCAGGGGGATGGCTACACCTTC	CASSMAQGDGYTF
NA	TRBV10-3	NA	TRBJ1-1	12	TGTGCCATCAGGGATGACGGAACCGAAGCTTTCTTT	CAIRDDGTEAFF
NA	TRBV27	NA	TRBJ2-5	13	TGTGCCAGCAGTCCAATCCCAGGCGAGACCCAGTACTTC	CASSPIPGETQYF
few	TRBV5-5	NA	TRBJ2-7	13	TGTGCCAGCAGCTTGTTGGGGTCCTACGAGCAGTACTTC	CASSLLGSYEQYF
few	TRBV10-3	TRBD2	TRBJ2-7	13	TGTGCCATCAGCCCACTAGCGGGAAACGAGCAGTACTTC	CAISPLAGNEQYF
NA	TRBV5-1	NA	TRBJ2-5	14	TGCGCCAGCAGCGAGGAAGGGGGGGAAGAGACCCAGTACTTC	CASSEEGGEETQYF
NA	TRBV5-1	NA	TRBJ1-2	13	TGCGCCAGCAGGGGGGACGTGGGCGATGGCTACACCTTC	CASRGDVGDGYTF
many	TRBV28	NA	TRBJ1-1	11	TGTGCCAGCAGGGCGGGTTATGAAGCTTTCTTT	CASRAGYEAFF
once	TRBV28	TRBD2	TRBJ2-1	17	TGTGCCAGCCGGCGCTCGCGGGAGGGCCGGGAATACAATGAGCAGTTCTTC	CASRRSREGREYNEQFF
NA	TRBV19	TRBD1	TRBJ1-1	16	TGTGCCAGTAGTATAGCGGCAGGGGGCTTGGACACTGAAGCTTTCTTT	CASSIAAGGLDTEAFF
NA	TRBV5-1	NA	TRBJ2-7	14	TGCGCCAGCAGCTTCGACAGCGCCGGCAGCGAGCAGTACTTC	CASSFDSAGSEQYF